This TCR beta chain was recovered during a study of cytomegalovirus exposure and HLA in healthy donors. As to this clone: The junction departs from the called germline gene at one end, perhaps through a read error.

Here immunoSEQ multiplex PCR was the method, and the copy in TCRdb shows in-frame clones only, minus some. Altogether 150,000 or so clones are present, about 86% being singletons, with the ten largest covering approximately 1.4%. Germline V CDR1 and CDR2: MNHEY, SVGAGI. CDR3 size: 14 residues. The sample taken for sequencing was PBMCs. The TCR was taken from a woman in her 30s in good health and CMV-seronegative. This chain uses TRBV6-5 with TRBJ1-2, with D perhaps matching TRBD1 (5 bases). CDR3 in DNA: TGTGCCAGCAGTCCGGGGGGGTCCCTCTATGGCCACACCTTC. It encodes CASSPGGSLYGHTF.